A single sample gave rise to the 13 T cell receptor beta chains below, sequenced in a study of tumor-infiltrating lymphocytes in primary liver carcinoma. TCR beta cDNA was prepared out of about 510 ng total RNA by means of a constant-region primer. Investigators got TCR beta libraries out of three nested multiplex PCR rounds, done with slightly modified ARM-PCR. The first two PCR rounds used TRBV1-TRBV30 primers with a Cbeta primer, approximately 10 cycles each. TCRdb called the multiplex PCR reads again in MiXCR, with one record for every CDR3 protein. The table lists about 330,000 distinct CDR3 sequences, around three fifths of them singletons. The authors took blood RNA from unsorted whole blood and also extracted germline DNA. The sequenced material came from peripheral blood. The receptors were gathered from a man aged 40-50 years with primary liver carcinoma and hepatitis B virus infection.

This clonotype was picked up a small number of times. The chain is built from TRBV6-5 and TRBJ1-6; 8 nucleotides match TRBD1. The V gene's germline CDR1 is MNHEY and CDR2 SVGAGI. With 5 bases clipped from V and 8 bases from J, the junction kept 8 bases outside the gene matches. CDR3 size: 15 residues. The CDR3 sequence is CASSVGQGIDSPLHF. The CDR3 coding sequence is TGTGCCAGCAGTGTCGGACAGGGTATTGATTCACCCCTCCACTTT.

This clonotype was seen at least ten times. The V gene is TRBV12-3 or TRBV12-4, the J gene TRBJ1-1; maybe TRBD1 (5 bases). There are 12 residues in the CDR3. Trimming took 1 base from V and 8 from J, leaving 8 bases between them. The CDR3 DNA sequence: TGTGCCAGCAGTTTAGTCGGGGCAGAAGCTTTCTTT. Its protein is CASSLVGAEAFF.

The V gene is TRBV7-9, the J gene TRBJ2-5; maybe TRBD1 (5 bases). V was trimmed by 5 bases and J by 4 bases, leaving 14 bases between them. This CDR3 is 14 amino acids long. Per germline, CDR1 SEHNR and CDR2 FQNEAQ (reference sequence). CDR3 sequence reads: CASSPRQNTETQYF. The CDR3 bases are TGTGCCAGCAGCCCCCGACAGAACACAGAGACCCAGTACTTC.

The rearrangement links TRBV11-2 to TRBJ2-7; 14 nucleotides agree with TRBD2. This CDR3 spans 15 amino acids. From germline, CDR1 is SGHAT and CDR2 FQNNGV. Here the CDR3 reads CVSSPGTSGRYEQYF. The CDR3 coding sequence is TGTGTTAGCAGCCCAGGGACTAGCGGGAGATACGAGCAGTACTTC. Based on the CDR3 plus reference TRBV11-2 and TRBJ2-7, the full variable domain is EAGVAQSPRYKIIEKRQSVAFWCNPISGHATLYWYQQILGQGPKLLIQFQNNGVVDDSQLPKDRFSAERLKGVDSTLKIQPAKLEDSAVYLCVSSPGTSGRYEQYFGPGTRLTVT.

This clonotype came up a few times. The CDR3 reads CASAGELPPGKLFF. Written as DNA, the CDR3 is TGTGCCAGCGCCGGGGAGTTACCCCCGGGGAAACTGTTTTTT. V and J are TRBV6-6 and TRBJ1-4, with D uncertain. CDR3 length equals 14 residues. Germline loops: CDR1 MNHNY, CDR2 SVGAGI (reference sequence). Trimming left V 8 bases short and J 11 bases short, with 21 bases between.

The sample holds many counts of this clonotype. The rearrangement links TRBV6-2 or TRBV6-3 to TRBJ2-5; D is uncertain. Germline V gene data show CDR1 as MNHEY and CDR2 as SVGEGT. The CDR3 runs to 16 residues. The ends were cut back, 1 base at V and 2 bases at J, with 14 bases in the middle. CDR3 nucleotide sequence: TGTGCCAGCAGTTACTTCCAGTCCGGCCCTCAAGAGACCCAGTACTTC. It translates to CASSYFQSGPQETQYF.

To note about this clonotype: Likely a read error: the CDR3 ends without its conserved phenylalanine or tryptophan. The rearrangement joins TRBV6-2 or TRBV6-3 to TRBJ2-6; D is unresolved. Trimming pared 2 bases from V and 0 bases from J, leaving 5 bases between. This CDR3 contains 15 residues. Germline-derived CDR1 and CDR2 are MNHEY and SVGEGT. The CDR3 nucleotides are TGTGCCAGCAGTTACGACATCTCTGGGGCCAACGTCCTGACTCTC. Amino acid sequence: CASSYDISGANVLTL.

The table lists this clonotype with a few counts. One junction end does not reproduce the germline sequence, and a read error may be involved. V and J are TRBV12-5 and TRBJ2-2; D is uncertain. This CDR3 region has 14 residues. Germline V CDR1 and CDR2: LGHNT, FRNRAP. CDR3 bases: TGTGCTAGTGGTGTTGGGGTGAACACCGGTGAGCTGTTTTTT. As protein: CASGVGVNTGELFF.

About this clonotype: Being one base from a much bigger clone, this may be a read error. No DNA is shown, since the ends of the CDR3 on it are uncertain; the CDR3 is the one TCRdb lists. The rearrangement joins TRBV6-2 or TRBV6-3 to TRBJ2-1. Germline V gene data show CDR1 as MNHEY and CDR2 as SVGEGT. Ends included, the CDR3 has 13 residues. The CDR3 reads CASSSSERASKFF.

Comment on this clonotype: One end of the junction varies from germline; a read error may be responsible. The chain combines TRBV5-5 with TRBJ1-1; no reliable D call. The CDR3 sequence is 16 residues long. The germline CDR1 and CDR2 sequences are SGHKS and YYEKEE (reference sequence). CDR3: CASSPGGRIINTEAIF. CDR3 nucleotide sequence: TGTGCCAGCAGCCCCGGAGGCAGGATCATAAACACTGAAGCTATCTTT.

This clonotype appeared a few times. The chain uses TRBV28 and TRBJ2-7; perhaps TRBD2 as D (6 bases). In germline, CDR1 is MDHEN, CDR2 SYDVKM. V lost 5 bases, J lost 3 bases, and 14 bases lay in between. The CDR3 covers 14 residues. The CDR3 nucleotides are TGTGCCAGCAGTCCGACTAGAGTTCGCTACGAGCAGTACTTC. Translating it yields CASSPTRVRYEQYF.

The sample holds a few counts of this clonotype. The gene calls are TRBV6-1 and TRBJ1-2, with TRBD1 matching over 10 bases. This CDR3 spans 17 amino acids. With 5 bases clipped from V and 2 bases from J, the junction kept 11 bases outside the gene matches. Per the germline V gene, CDR1 is MNHNS and CDR2 is SASEGT. As DNA, the CDR3 is TGTGCCAGCAGTTTTAACTCCTGGGACAGGGGAAACTATGGCTACACCTTC. It codes for CASSFNSWDRGNYGYTF.

This clonotype was seen repeatedly, ten times or more. This chain links TRBV5-5 with TRBJ2-4; D is undetermined. The CDR3 spans 14 residues. Germline V CDR1 and CDR2: SGHKS, YYEKEE (reference sequence). V lost 0 bases to trimming and J lost 1 base, with 5 bases between them. This CDR3 is CASSLEQAKNIQYF. In nucleotides, the CDR3 is TGTGCCAGCAGCTTGGAACAGGCCAAAAACATTCAGTACTTC.